What follows are 9 T cell receptor beta chains derived from one specimen sequenced in a study of blood T cells in healthy people across ages. Together with a sample-barcoded 5' primer, a J-beta primer mix was included in a second PCR lasting about 7 to 11 cycles. TCRdb reprocessed the 5' RACE reads via MiXCR and lists one record per CDR3 protein. Found here are roughly 500,000 distinct CDR3 sequences, 25% to 30% of them singletons; the top ten hold approximately 18%. The sequencing input was blood. These receptor sequences come from a woman aged 70-85 years in good health.

A word on this clonotype: At one of its ends the junction is not consistent with the germline gene, which may arise from a read error. This sequence joins TRBV7-7 and TRBJ2-5; 15 bases fit TRBD2. The CDR3 consists of 16 residues. Looked up from germline, CDR1 is SSHAT and CDR2 is FNYEAQ (reference sequence). DNA of the CDR3: TGTGCTAGCAGCTTCGGACTAGCGGGGGGGTTAGAGACCCAGTACTTC. Residues: CASSFGLAGGLETQYF.

This clonotype was seen a few times. The chain joins TRBV12-3 or TRBV12-4 to TRBJ1-3, with D uncertain. The CDR3 length is 13 residues. Trimming removed 7 bases at V and 0 bases at J, with 7 bases between. The CDR3 region is CASNPRSGNTIYF. The CDR3 region has the DNA TGTGCCAGCAACCCCCGCTCTGGAAACACCATATATTTT.

The table lists this clonotype with a few counts. The chain joins TRBV12-5 to TRBJ2-2; TRBD1 might be the D (6 bases). From germline, CDR1 is LGHNT and CDR2 FRNRAP. Trimming removed 7 bases at V and 3 bases at J, with 15 bases between. The CDR3 extends over 15 amino acids. For the CDR3, the DNA is TGTGCTAGTGCCACGAACAGGGAAGACACCGGGGAGCTGTTTTTT. As protein: CASATNREDTGELFF.

The CDR3 nucleotides read TGCGCCAGCAGCTTCCTGACAGGGTGCTATGGCTACACCTTC. It specifies CASSFLTGCYGYTF. This chain uses TRBV5-1 with TRBJ1-2; 7 nucleotides line up with TRBD1. CDR3 length: 14 residues. The germline V gene encodes CDR1 SGHRS and CDR2 YFSETQ. The J segment lost 4 bases and the V segment lost 2 bases, leaving 5 bases of the junction unmatched.

The chain employs TRBV20-1 and TRBJ2-1; possibly TRBD2 for D (7 bases). Deletions cut 4 bases from V and 7 bases from J, with 26 bases between. The CDR3 extends over 17 amino acids. CDR1 and CDR2 from the germline V gene are DFQATT and SNEGSKA (reference sequence). The CDR3 DNA reads as TGCAGTGCTATAACCCCCTTAAGGGGGGGGCCTTCAAATGAGCAGTTCTTC. Its translation: CSAITPLRGGPSNEQFF.

The chain carries TRBV20-1 and TRBJ1-5, with D possibly matching TRBD1 (6 bases). The germline V and J ends were trimmed by 4 bases and 9 bases, with 16 bases remaining between them. Germline CDR1 DFQATT, CDR2 SNEGSKA (reference sequence). The CDR3 extends over 13 amino acids. CDR3 DNA: TGCAGTGCTAACGACAGGACCAAGGGGCCCCAGCATTTT. Amino acids: CSANDRTKGPQHF.

This clonotype turned up a few times. V usage is TRBV11-3 and J usage is TRBJ2-2, with TRBD2 matching over 8 bases. The germline CDR1 and CDR2 sequences are SGHNT and YENEEA. The length of the CDR3 is 14 residues. V trimming: 8 bases; J trimming: 0 bases; junction bases outside the gene matches: 2. In nucleotides, the CDR3 is TGTGCCAGCCACGGGGGGGCGAACACCGGGGAGCTGTTTTTT. Translation gives CASHGGANTGELFF.

The chain has TRBV7-9 and TRBJ1-1, with a tentative D call TRBD1 (5 bases). The CDR3 extends over 13 amino acids. Germline-derived CDR1 and CDR2 are SEHNR and FQNEAQ (reference sequence). V lost 5 bases, J lost 10 bases, and 17 bases lay in between. The chain's CDR3 is CASSPMEGYGAFF. In DNA form, the CDR3 reads TGTGCCAGCAGCCCCATGGAGGGGTATGGAGCTTTCTTT. Drawing the rest from reference TRBV7-9 and TRBJ1-1, the complete variable domain is DTGVSQNPRHKITKRGQNVTFRCDPISEHNRLYWYRQTLGQGPEFLTYFQNEAQLEKSRLLSDRFSAERPKGSFSTLEIQRTEQGDSAMYLCASSPMEGYGAFFGQGTRLTVV.

V is TRBV6-5 and J is TRBJ1-2, with D perhaps TRBD1 (6 bases). Germline V gene lookup returns CDR1 MNHEY and CDR2 SVGAGI. Deletions cut 0 bases from V and 4 bases from J, with 15 bases between. This CDR3 has 16 residues. Here the CDR3 DNA reads TGTGCCAGCAGTTACTCGGGGGCAGGAGCTTTCTATGGCTACACCTTC. Its protein product is CASSYSGAGAFYGYTF.